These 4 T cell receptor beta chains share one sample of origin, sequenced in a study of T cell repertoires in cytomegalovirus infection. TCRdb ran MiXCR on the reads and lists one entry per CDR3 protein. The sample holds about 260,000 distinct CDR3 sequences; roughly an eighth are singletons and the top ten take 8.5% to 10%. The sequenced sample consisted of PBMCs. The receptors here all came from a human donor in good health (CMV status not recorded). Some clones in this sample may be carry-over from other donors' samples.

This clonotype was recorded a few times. CDR3 region: CSLGGFGETQYF. The DNA for the CDR3 is TGCAGCCTCGGGGGGTTCGGAGAGACCCAGTACTTC. The rearrangement uses TRBV29-1 and TRBJ2-5; 7 positions agree with TRBD2. This CDR3 is built from 12 residues. Per the germline V gene, CDR1 is SQVTM and CDR2 is ANQGSEA. After removal of 8 bases from V and 4 bases from J, the junction contained 7 bases not matched to a gene. Based on the CDR3 plus reference TRBV29-1 and TRBJ2-5, the full variable domain is SAVISQKPSRDICQRGTSLTIQCQVDSQVTMMFWYRQQPGQSLTLIATANQGSEATYESGFVIDKFPISRPNLTFSTLTVSNMSPEDSSIYLCSLGGFGETQYFGPGTRLLVL.

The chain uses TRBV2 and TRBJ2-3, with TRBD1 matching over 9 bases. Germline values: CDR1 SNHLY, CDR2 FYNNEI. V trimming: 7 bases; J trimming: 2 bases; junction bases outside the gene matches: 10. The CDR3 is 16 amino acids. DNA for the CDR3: TGTGCCAGCAAATACGAGGGGACAGGGCTCACAGATACGCAGTATTTT. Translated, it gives CASKYEGTGLTDTQYF.

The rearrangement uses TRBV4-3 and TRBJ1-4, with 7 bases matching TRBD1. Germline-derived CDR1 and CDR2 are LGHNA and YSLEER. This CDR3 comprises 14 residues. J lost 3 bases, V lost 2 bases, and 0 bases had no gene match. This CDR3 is CASSQQGANEKLFF. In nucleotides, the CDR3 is TGCGCCAGCAGCCAACAGGGGGCTAATGAAAAACTGTTTTTT.

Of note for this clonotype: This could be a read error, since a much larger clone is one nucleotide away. This chain's CDR3 is CASSLQPGGAEAFF. Written as DNA, the CDR3 is TGTGCCAGCAGCTTACAACCAGGGGGCGCTGAAGCTTTCTTT. This sequence joins TRBV11-1 and TRBJ1-1; TRBD1 matches 8 bases. Trimming at V came to 2 bases and at J to 6 bases, leaving 5 bases not matched to a gene. The germline V gene encodes CDR1 SGHAT and CDR2 FQDESV (reference sequence). CDR3 length equals 14 residues.